This entry is about one TCR beta chain. Its antigen has not been determined. Nothing much larger sits one base from this clone, and base qualities are not available. Sequencing relied on an Illumina HiSeq 2500. Quantitative 5'-RACE with molecular barcodes was the method used to prepare the TCR beta libraries. In the paper's pipeline: A new computational method, built on a probabilistic model of VDJ rearrangement, was used to identify disease-linked TCR variants. The public reads were run again by TCRdb, first through fastp at Q25 and then through MiXCR, and only productive beta chains were kept. Rows with a matching CDR3 protein are joined into one entry that keeps the most common DNA and genes. The V and J calls and clone size come from TCRdb's table, not from the authors' own analysis. Within this sample are around 390,000 distinct CDR3 sequences, with under 25% of them counted one time only. Clones ranked in the top ten supply about a sixth of the sample.

This sample stems from a study of CD8 T cells in ankylosing spondylitis (dated by TCRdb to about 2017). At the level of the whole study: The study set out to find disease-linked TCR variants by profiling T cell receptor beta repertoires in ankylosing spondylitis patients and healthy donors. The full study cohort comprised about 23 ankylosing spondylitis patients and 85 to 120 healthy donors. Samples of peripheral blood were taken, and for ankylosing spondylitis patients, synovial fluid was collected as well. Broader findings and caveats from the paper: According to the report, matched synovial fluid samples from ankylosing spondylitis patients were significantly enriched for the disease-linked clones. Some motif variants had previously been reported in the synovial fluid and blood of reactive arthritis patients, which suggests shared mechanisms of disease initiation. Blood from ankylosing spondylitis patients appeared to be characterized by a TCR beta motif composed of eight highly homologous amino acid variants. The disease-linked clones had a CD8+ phenotype and were found at relatively low frequencies in peripheral blood.

This TCR derives from a male donor with ankylosing spondylitis. The sample consisted of blood, either unsorted or a sorted T cell fraction (not recorded which).

For the CDR3, the sequence is CASSFQVGLSYNEQFF. At the DNA level, the sequence is TGTGCCAGCAGTTTCCAGGTAGGGCTCTCCTACAATGAGCAGTTCTTC. The chain is encoded by TRBV28 joined to TRBJ2-1, with the D gene call left open. V sheds 3 bases and J sheds 0 bases, leaving 12 bases between their ends. The CDR1 and CDR2 encoded by the germline V gene are MDHEN and SYDVKM. The CDR3 measures 16 amino acids from cysteine to phenylalanine. The only DNA kept is the CDR3, 48 bases in frame from the first base.